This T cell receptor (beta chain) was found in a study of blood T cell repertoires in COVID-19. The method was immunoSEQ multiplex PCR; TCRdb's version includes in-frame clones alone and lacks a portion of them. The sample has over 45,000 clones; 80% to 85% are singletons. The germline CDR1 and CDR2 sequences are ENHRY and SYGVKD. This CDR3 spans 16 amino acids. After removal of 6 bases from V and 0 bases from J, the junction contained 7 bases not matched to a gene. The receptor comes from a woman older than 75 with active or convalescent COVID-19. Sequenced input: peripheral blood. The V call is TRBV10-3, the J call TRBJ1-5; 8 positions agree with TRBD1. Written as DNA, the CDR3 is TGTGCCATCAGCAGAGGACAGGGCGATAGCAATCAGCCCCAGCATTTT. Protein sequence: CAISRGQGDSNQPQHF.